These T cell receptor beta chains were read from a single sample in a study of identical twins. Each CDR3 protein gets one entry after TCRdb re-called the 5' RACE reads with MiXCR. The sample comprises over 600,000 distinct CDR3 sequences, around 20% of which are singletons, and about 4.5% rests with the top ten. A further study also used this sample, focusing on T cells expressing NK-cell markers.

Sequenced material: PBMCs. The origin of the receptors is a woman between 18 and 29 years old in good health. CDR3s include the opening cysteine and the closing phenylalanine or tryptophan. The order of the fields is J gene, clone size, D gene, V gene, CDR3 protein, CDR3 DNA. D genes are given only for firm matches. Size tells how often a clone was seen (once, few, many) or the class of an expanded clone, and some rows leave it out.

j_gene: TRBJ2-7
abundance: many
d_gene: NA
v_gene: TRBV20-1
CDR3aa: CSAPNRGRAGEQYF
CDR3nt: TGCAGTGCTCCGAATCGGGGCAGGGCGGGAGAGCAGTACTTC

j_gene: TRBJ2-1
abundance: few
d_gene: TRBD1
v_gene: TRBV19
CDR3aa: CASSVRDRGGNEQFF
CDR3nt: TGTGCCAGTAGTGTCCGGGACAGGGGTGGGAATGAGCAGTTCTTC

j_gene: TRBJ2-7
abundance: few
d_gene: NA
v_gene: TRBV7-9
CDR3aa: CASSLVGTATYEQYF
CDR3nt: TGTGCCAGCAGCTTAGTTGGGACGGCCACCTACGAGCAGTACTTC

j_gene: TRBJ2-4
abundance: NA
d_gene: NA
v_gene: TRBV20-1
CDR3aa: CSARGTGGQLYYF
CDR3nt: TGCAGTGCTAGAGGGACCGGCGGGCAGCTCTATTACTTC

j_gene: TRBJ2-7
abundance: NA
d_gene: NA
v_gene: TRBV6-1
CDR3aa: CASRTGPSSSYEQYF
CDR3nt: TGTGCCAGCAGAACCGGCCCTTCGAGCTCCTACGAGCAGTACTTC

j_gene: TRBJ2-5
abundance: NA
d_gene: NA
v_gene: TRBV15
CDR3aa: CATSRDIGGQETQYF
CDR3nt: TGTGCCACCAGCAGAGATATCGGGGGCCAAGAGACCCAGTACTTC

j_gene: TRBJ2-5
abundance: NA
d_gene: TRBD1
v_gene: TRBV29-1
CDR3aa: CSVTGTGETQYF
CDR3nt: TGCAGCGTGACGGGGACAGGAGAGACCCAGTACTTC

j_gene: TRBJ1-2
abundance: few
d_gene: NA
v_gene: TRBV29-1
CDR3aa: CSVETLEATRF
CDR3nt: TGCAGCGTTGAAACTCTAGAGGCAACCAGATTC

j_gene: TRBJ2-7
abundance: few
d_gene: NA
v_gene: TRBV12-3/TRBV12-4
CDR3aa: CASTIGTLVHEQYF
CDR3nt: TGTGCCAGCACCATCGGGACACTGGTCCACGAGCAGTACTTC

j_gene: TRBJ2-7
abundance: few
d_gene: NA
v_gene: TRBV7-9
CDR3aa: CASSLRASDEQYF
CDR3nt: TGTGCCAGCAGCTTACGGGCCAGCGACGAGCAGTACTTC

j_gene: TRBJ1-2
abundance: many
d_gene: NA
v_gene: TRBV7-9
CDR3aa: CASSSQRSRIGYTF
CDR3nt: TGTGCCAGCAGCTCCCAGAGATCTAGGATAGGCTACACCTTC

j_gene: TRBJ1-1
abundance: few
d_gene: NA
v_gene: TRBV29-1
CDR3aa: CSVKPGAGTEAFF
CDR3nt: TGCAGCGTTAAACCGGGAGCGGGAACTGAAGCTTTCTTT